This T cell receptor (beta chain) was observed in a study of control samples from healthy donors and cancer patients. The count of this clone is one. CDR3 length equals 14 residues. Germline V gives CDR1 MDHEN, CDR2 SYDVKM. The V gene end was trimmed by 7 bases and the J gene end by 0 bases; junction bases not matched to a gene: 5. Clones were read by immunoSEQ multiplex PCR, and TCRdb kept only the in-frame ones, dropping some. Of 75,000 to 90,000 clones listed, 89% are singletons. V usage is TRBV28 and J usage is TRBJ1-2; 7 bases fit TRBD1. Sequenced sample: PBMCs. The sequence was collected from a woman in her forties or fifties with colorectal cancer. The CDR3 DNA reads TGTGCCAGCACCCCAGGGACAGCTAACTATGGCTACACCTTC. Its translation: CASTPGTANYGYTF.